This T cell receptor beta chain was documented in a study of PD-L1 blockade in urothelial cancer. Time point of the sample: peripheral blood 6 weeks after treatment start. Some clones are missing from TCRdb's copy, which holds only in-frame ones; the method was immunoSEQ multiplex PCR. The sample holds 20,000 to 25,000 clones, approximately 86% seen once. The CDR3 loop spans 15 amino acids. Trimming took off 2 bases at V and 6 bases at J, with 14 bases between the two ends. Germline CDR1 and CDR2: MNHNS and SASEGT. This receptor was taken from a man in his 70s with urothelial cancer. This rearrangement joins TRBV6-1 to TRBJ1-3; D not certain. Here the sequenced sample was PBMCs, taken around atezolizumab (anti-PD-L1) treatment. The CDR3 DNA reads as TGTGCCAGCAGTGAATCCCACAGCCTGGCAAACACCATATATTTT. The encoded protein is CASSESHSLANTIYF.